Below are 5 T cell receptor beta chains sequenced from a single sample in a study of T cells in localized non-small cell lung cancer. Generated by immunoSEQ multiplex PCR, the TCRdb table keeps only in-frame clones and is missing some. The sample comprises approximately 10,000 clones, around 92% of which are singletons, and more than 6.5% rests with the top ten. The source was peripheral blood, collected before any cancer treatment. These receptors were obtained from a woman aged 40 to 75 with stage I squamous cell lung carcinoma.

The rearrangement uses TRBV6-6 and TRBJ2-7; D may be TRBD1 (6 bases). V dropped 5 bases and J dropped 2 bases, with 13 bases sitting between them. In germline, CDR1 is MNHNY, CDR2 SVGAGI (reference sequence). The CDR3 length is 14 residues. The CDR3 coding sequence is TGTGCCAGCAGTGCGACAGGACCTACCTACGAGCAGTACTTC. Protein product: CASSATGPTYEQYF.

The rearrangement uses TRBV5-1 and TRBJ2-5; possibly TRBD1 for D (5 bases). The CDR3 is 18 amino acids. Trimming took 5 bases from V and 0 from J, leaving 23 bases between them. Germline V CDR1 and CDR2: SGHRS, YFSETQ. The CDR3 spells CASSLHRTGPGYQETQYF. CDR3 nucleotides: TGCGCCAGCAGTTTACATAGAACAGGTCCAGGGTACCAAGAGACCCAGTACTTC.

This rearrangement joins TRBV11-3 to TRBJ2-7, with D possibly being TRBD2 (6 bases). Germline CDR1 is SGHNT and CDR2 is YENEEA. The CDR3 is 17 amino acids. V was pared by 5 bases and J by 4 bases, with 24 bases between. CDR3 residues: CASSKDGTWKVAYEQYF. CDR3 bases: TGTGCCAGCAGCAAAGATGGGACTTGGAAAGTGGCTTACGAGCAGTACTTC.

V and J are TRBV2 and TRBJ2-3; weak D call: TRBD2 (6 bases). CDR1 SNHLY and CDR2 FYNNEI come from the germline V gene. Trimming removed 1 base from V and 2 bases from J, with 13 bases in between. The CDR3 length is 16 residues. The CDR3: CASSEEGLEITDTQYF. CDR3 DNA: TGTGCCAGCAGTGAAGAGGGACTGGAAATCACAGATACGCAGTATTTT.

This chain joins TRBV7-2 and TRBJ1-5, with D unresolved. This CDR3 is built from 14 residues. Germline CDR1 and CDR2: SGHTA and FQGNSA. Trimming left V 2 bases short and J 3 bases short, with 8 bases between. As DNA, the CDR3 is TGTGCCAGCAGCTTAACCGGGAACAATCAGCCCCAGCATTTT. Translation gives CASSLTGNNQPQHF.